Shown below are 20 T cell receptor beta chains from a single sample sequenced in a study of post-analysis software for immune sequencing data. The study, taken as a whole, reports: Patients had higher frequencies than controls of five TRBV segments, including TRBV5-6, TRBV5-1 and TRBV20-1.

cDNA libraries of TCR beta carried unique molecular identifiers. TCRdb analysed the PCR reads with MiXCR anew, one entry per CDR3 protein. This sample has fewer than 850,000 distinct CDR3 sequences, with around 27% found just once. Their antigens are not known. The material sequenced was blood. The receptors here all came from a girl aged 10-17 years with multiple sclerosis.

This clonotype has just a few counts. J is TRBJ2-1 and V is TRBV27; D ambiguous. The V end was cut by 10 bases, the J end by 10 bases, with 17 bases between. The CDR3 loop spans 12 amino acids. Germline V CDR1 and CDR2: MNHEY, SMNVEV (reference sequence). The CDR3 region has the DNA TGTGCCACCATGACTGCGGTCGGGGAGCAGTTCTTC. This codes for CATMTAVGEQFF.

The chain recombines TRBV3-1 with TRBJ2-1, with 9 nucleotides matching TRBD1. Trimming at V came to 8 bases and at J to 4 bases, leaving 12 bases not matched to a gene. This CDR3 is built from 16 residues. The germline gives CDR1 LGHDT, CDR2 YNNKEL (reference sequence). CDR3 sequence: CASGRLGTGKYNEQFF. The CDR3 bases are TGTGCCAGCGGCCGATTGGGGACAGGGAAATACAATGAGCAGTTCTTC.

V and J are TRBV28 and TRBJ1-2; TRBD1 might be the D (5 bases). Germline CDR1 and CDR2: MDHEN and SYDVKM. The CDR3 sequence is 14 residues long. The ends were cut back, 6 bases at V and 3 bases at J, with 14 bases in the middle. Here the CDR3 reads CASRPPQGDYGYTF. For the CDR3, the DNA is TGTGCCAGCAGACCACCCCAGGGAGACTATGGCTACACCTTC.

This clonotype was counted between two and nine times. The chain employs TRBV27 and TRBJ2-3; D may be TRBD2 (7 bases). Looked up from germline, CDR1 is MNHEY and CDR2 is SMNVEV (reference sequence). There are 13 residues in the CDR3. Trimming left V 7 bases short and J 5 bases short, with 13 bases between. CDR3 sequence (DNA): TGTGCCAGCATCGGGGGAGGGGGAGATACGCAGTATTTT. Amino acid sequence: CASIGGGGDTQYF.

The CDR3: CASRFRQGPSDGYTF. In DNA, the CDR3 is TGTGCCAGCAGATTCAGACAGGGGCCCTCGGATGGCTACACCTTC. This sequence joins TRBV7-2 and TRBJ1-2, with 8 bases matching TRBD1. The trim removed 6 bases at V and 6 bases at J, leaving 12 bases unmatched. Germline V CDR1 and CDR2: SGHTA, FQGNSA. The CDR3 loop spans 15 amino acids.

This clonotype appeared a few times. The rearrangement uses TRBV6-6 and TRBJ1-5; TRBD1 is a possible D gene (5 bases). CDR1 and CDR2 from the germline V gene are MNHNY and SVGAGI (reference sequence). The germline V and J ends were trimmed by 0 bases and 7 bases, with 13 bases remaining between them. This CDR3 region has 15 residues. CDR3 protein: CASSYSNQGGQPQHF. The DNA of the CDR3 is TGTGCCAGCAGTTACTCGAACCAGGGCGGGCAGCCCCAGCATTTT.

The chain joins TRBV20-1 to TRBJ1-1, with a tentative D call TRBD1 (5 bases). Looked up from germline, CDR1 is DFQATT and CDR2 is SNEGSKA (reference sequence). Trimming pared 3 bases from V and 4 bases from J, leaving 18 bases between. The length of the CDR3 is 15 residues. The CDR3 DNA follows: TGCAGTGCTAGGATTGACAGAATCCGGGGCACTGAAGCTTTCTTT. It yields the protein CSARIDRIRGTEAFF.

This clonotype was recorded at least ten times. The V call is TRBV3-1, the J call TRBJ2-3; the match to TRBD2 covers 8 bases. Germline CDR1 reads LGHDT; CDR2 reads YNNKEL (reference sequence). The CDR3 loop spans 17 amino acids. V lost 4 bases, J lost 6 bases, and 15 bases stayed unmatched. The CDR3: CASSPSVAGSTEDTQYF. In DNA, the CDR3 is TGTGCCAGCAGCCCTTCTGTAGCGGGGTCAACGGAGGATACGCAGTATTTT.

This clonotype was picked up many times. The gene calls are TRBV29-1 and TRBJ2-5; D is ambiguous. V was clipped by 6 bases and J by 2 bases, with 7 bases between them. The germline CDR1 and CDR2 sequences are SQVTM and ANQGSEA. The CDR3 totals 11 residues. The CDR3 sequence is CSVGRQETQYF. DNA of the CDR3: TGCAGCGTGGGCCGACAAGAGACCCAGTACTTC.

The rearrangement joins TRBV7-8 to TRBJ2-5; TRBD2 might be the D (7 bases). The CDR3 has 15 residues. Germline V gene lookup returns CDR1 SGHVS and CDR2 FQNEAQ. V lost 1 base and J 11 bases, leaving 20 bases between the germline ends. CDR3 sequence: CASSLVPPSRGAQYF. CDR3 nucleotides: TGTGCCAGCAGCTTAGTGCCTCCCTCACGGGGGGCGCAGTACTTC. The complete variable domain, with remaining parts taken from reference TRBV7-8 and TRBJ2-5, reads GAGVSQSPRYKVAKRGQDVALRCDPISGHVSLFWYQQALGQGPEFLTYFQNEAQLDKSGLPSDRFFAERPEGSVSTLKIQRTQQEDSAVYLCASSLVPPSRGAQYFGPGTRLLVL.

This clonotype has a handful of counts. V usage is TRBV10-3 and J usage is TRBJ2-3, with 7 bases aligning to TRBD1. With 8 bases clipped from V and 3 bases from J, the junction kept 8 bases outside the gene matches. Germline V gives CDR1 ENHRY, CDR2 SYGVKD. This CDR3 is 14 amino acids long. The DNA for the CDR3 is TGTGCCATCCTCCGGGACAGAGAGACAGATACGCAGTATTTT. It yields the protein CAILRDRETDTQYF.

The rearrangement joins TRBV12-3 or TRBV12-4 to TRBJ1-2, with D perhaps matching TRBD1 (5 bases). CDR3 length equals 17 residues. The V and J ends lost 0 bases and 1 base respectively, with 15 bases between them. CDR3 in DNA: TGTGCCAGCAGTTTAGCTGTGGCAGGGACCCTTAACTATGGCTACACCTTC. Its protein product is CASSLAVAGTLNYGYTF.

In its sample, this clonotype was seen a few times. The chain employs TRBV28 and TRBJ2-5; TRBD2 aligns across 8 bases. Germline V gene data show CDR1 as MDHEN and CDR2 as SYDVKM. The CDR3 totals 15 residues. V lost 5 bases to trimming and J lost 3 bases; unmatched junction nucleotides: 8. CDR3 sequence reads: CASSVAGPGEETQYF. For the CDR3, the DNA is TGTGCCAGCAGTGTAGCGGGACCAGGGGAAGAGACCCAGTACTTC.

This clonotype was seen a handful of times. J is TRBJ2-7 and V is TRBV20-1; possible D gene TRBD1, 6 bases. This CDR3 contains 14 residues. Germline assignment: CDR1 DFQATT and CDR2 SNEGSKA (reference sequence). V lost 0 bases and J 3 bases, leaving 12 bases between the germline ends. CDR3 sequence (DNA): TGCAGTGCTAGAGAAGGGGGAGTGAGCTACGAGCAGTACTTC. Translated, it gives CSAREGGVSYEQYF.

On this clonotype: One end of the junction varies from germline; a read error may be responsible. The CDR3 is CASSRTTLAPSF. CDR3 nucleotide sequence: TGTGCCAGCAGCCGCACGACGCTGGCCCCTTCCTTC. The rearrangement joins TRBV16 to TRBJ2-4; no firm D call. CDR1 KGHSY and CDR2 FQNENV come from the germline V gene. This CDR3 has 12 amino acids.

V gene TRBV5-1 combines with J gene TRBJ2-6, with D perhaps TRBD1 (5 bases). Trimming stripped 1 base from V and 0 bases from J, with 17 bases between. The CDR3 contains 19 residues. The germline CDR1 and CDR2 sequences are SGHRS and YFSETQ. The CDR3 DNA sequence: TGCGCCAGCAGCTTGACAGGTAGCTCCCACTCCTCTGGGGCCAACGTCCTGACTTTC. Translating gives CASSLTGSSHSSGANVLTF.

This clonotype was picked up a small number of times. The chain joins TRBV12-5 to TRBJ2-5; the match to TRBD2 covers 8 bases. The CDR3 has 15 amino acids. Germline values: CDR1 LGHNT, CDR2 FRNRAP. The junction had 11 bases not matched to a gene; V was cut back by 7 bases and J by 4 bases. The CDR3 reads CASANSGGGGETQYF. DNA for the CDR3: TGTGCTAGTGCCAACTCCGGGGGGGGAGGAGAGACCCAGTACTTC.

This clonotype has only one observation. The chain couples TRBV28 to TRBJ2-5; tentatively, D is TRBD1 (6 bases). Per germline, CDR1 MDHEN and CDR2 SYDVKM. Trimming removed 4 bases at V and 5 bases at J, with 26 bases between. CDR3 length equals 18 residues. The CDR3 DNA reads TGTGCCAGCAGTTCACCCCTGATGGGCAGGGGAGTGGTGGAGACCCAGTACTTC. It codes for CASSSPLMGRGVVETQYF.

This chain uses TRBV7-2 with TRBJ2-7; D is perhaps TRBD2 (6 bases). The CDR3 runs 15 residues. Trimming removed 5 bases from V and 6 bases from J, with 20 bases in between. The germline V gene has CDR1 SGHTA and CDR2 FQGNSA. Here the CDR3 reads CASSAGTGPAGEQYF. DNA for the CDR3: TGTGCCAGCAGCGCTGGGACGGGTCCAGCGGGCGAGCAGTACTTC.

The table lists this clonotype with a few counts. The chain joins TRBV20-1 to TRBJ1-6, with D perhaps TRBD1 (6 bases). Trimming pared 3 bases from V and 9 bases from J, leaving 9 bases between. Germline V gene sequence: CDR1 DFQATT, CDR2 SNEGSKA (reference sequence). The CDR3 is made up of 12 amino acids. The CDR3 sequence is CSARTGPSPLHF. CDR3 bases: TGCAGTGCTAGGACAGGCCCTTCACCCCTCCACTTT.